One sample yielded the 26 T cell receptor beta chains listed below, sequenced in a study of cytomegalovirus exposure and HLA in healthy donors. Produced via immunoSEQ multiplex PCR; TCRdb's table is partial and in-frame only. In the table there are 160,000 or so clones, 84% of which are singletons. The sequencing sample was made of PBMCs. These TCRs come from a man aged 25 to 40 in good health and CMV-seropositive.

The CDR3 sequence is CASSSGLVGLEQYF. The CDR3 DNA follows: TGTGCCAGCAGCTCCGGACTAGTAGGTCTTGAGCAGTACTTC. The rearrangement links TRBV11-2 to TRBJ2-7; 7 bases align to TRBD2. The V gene end was trimmed by 4 bases and the J gene end by 7 bases; junction bases not matched to a gene: 10. CDR1 is SGHAT and CDR2 is FQNNGV in the germline V gene. This CDR3 has 14 amino acids.

This clone was counted a single time. The gene calls are TRBV28 and TRBJ1-5, with D possibly being TRBD1 (6 bases). Germline V gives CDR1 MDHEN, CDR2 SYDVKM. CDR3 length: 15 residues. Trimming shortened V by 7 bases and J by 0 bases, and 13 bases separated the two germline ends. CDR3 nucleotides: TGTGCCAGCATGCTAACAGGGATTAGCAATCAGCCCCAGCATTTT. It encodes CASMLTGISNQPQHF.

The rearrangement uses TRBV25-1 and TRBJ1-4, with 7 nucleotides matching TRBD1. The J segment lost 2 bases and the V segment lost 5 bases, leaving 8 bases of the junction unmatched. Germline V CDR1 and CDR2: MGHDK, SYGVNS. The CDR3 extends over 16 amino acids. CDR3 protein: CASSPNLQGTNEKLFF. In nucleotides, the CDR3 is TGTGCCAGCAGTCCAAACTTACAGGGGACTAATGAAAAACTGTTTTTT.

The CDR3 DNA reads TGTGCCAGCAGAACCCCCGGGTACGAGCAGTACTTC. Translation: CASRTPGYEQYF. The chain links TRBV28 to TRBJ2-7, with D unclear. This CDR3 region has 12 residues. Germline assignment: CDR1 MDHEN and CDR2 SYDVKM. The V end lost 6 bases, the J end lost 4 bases, and 10 bases lay between the germline ends.

The rearrangement links TRBV5-6 to TRBJ2-7; possibly TRBD1 for D (5 bases). With 6 bases removed from V and 2 bases from J, the gap between germline ends came to 6 bases. CDR1 and CDR2 (germline): SGHDT, YYEEEE. This CDR3 has 11 residues. CDR3 region: CASKGPYEQYF. CDR3 DNA sequence: TGTGCCAGCAAGGGGCCCTACGAGCAGTACTTC. The whole variable domain, filled in from reference TRBV5-6 and TRBJ2-7, reads DAGVTQSPTHLIKTRGQQVTLRCSPKSGHDTVSWYQQALGQGPQFIFQYYEEEERQRGNFPDRFSGHQFPNYSSELNVNALLLGDSALYLCASKGPYEQYFGPGTRLTVT.

V gene TRBV2 combines with J gene TRBJ2-7, with TRBD1 identical over 8 bases. V shed 2 bases, J shed 7 bases, and the junction held 10 bases outside the gene matches. The CDR3 extends over 15 amino acids. Germline CDR1 reads SNHLY; CDR2 reads FYNNEI. This CDR3 is CASSERWQGAGEQYF. CDR3 DNA: TGTGCCAGCAGTGAAAGGTGGCAGGGGGCAGGGGAGCAGTACTTC.

The chain couples TRBV27 to TRBJ2-1; 13 bases align to TRBD2. The germline CDR1 and CDR2 sequences are MNHEY and SMNVEV (reference sequence). This CDR3 region has 16 residues. Trimming cost V 5 bases and J 7 bases; bases outside gene matches: 8. CDR3 bases: TGTGCCAGCAGTGGCACTAGCGGGGGGGCCTGGAATGAGCAGTTCTTC. This translates into CASSGTSGGAWNEQFF.

This clone was seen only once. This rearrangement joins TRBV30 to TRBJ2-1; no clear D gene. V lost 2 bases, J lost 6 bases, and 8 bases lay in between. Per germline, CDR1 GTSNPN and CDR2 SVGIG (reference sequence). The CDR3 spans 12 residues. Here the CDR3 reads CAWSSTPNEQFF. CDR3 sequence (DNA): TGTGCCTGGAGTTCAACTCCCAATGAGCAGTTCTTC.

This clone occurred once. The chain employs TRBV5-1 and TRBJ2-7, with 9 bases fitting TRBD2. This CDR3 comprises 15 residues. The germline V gene has CDR1 SGHRS and CDR2 YFSETQ. After removal of 5 bases from V and 0 bases from J, the junction contained 6 bases not matched to a gene. CDR3 protein: CASRLGLANSYEQYF. The CDR3 DNA sequence: TGCGCCAGCAGACTCGGACTAGCGAACTCCTACGAGCAGTACTTC.

The genes are TRBV30 and TRBJ2-1, with 8 bases aligning to TRBD2. This CDR3 has 14 residues. Germline V lookup: CDR1 GTSNPN, CDR2 SVGIG (reference sequence). V was clipped by 1 base and J by 7 bases; unmatched bases: 6. The CDR3 protein is CAWSGGLGENEQFF. The CDR3 DNA reads as TGTGCCTGGAGTGGGGGACTAGGCGAAAATGAGCAGTTCTTC.

The chain couples TRBV11-2 to TRBJ1-2, with a possible D match to TRBD1 (6 bases). Looked up from germline, CDR1 is SGHAT and CDR2 is FQNNGV. Trimming shortened V by 8 bases and J by 7 bases, and 23 bases separated the two germline ends. The CDR3 contains 15 residues. The CDR3 region is CASGHNRERKSGYTF. In nucleotides, the CDR3 is TGTGCCAGCGGCCATAACAGGGAGCGGAAGTCTGGCTACACCTTC. The entire variable domain, with the rest obtained from reference TRBV11-2 and TRBJ1-2, is as follows: EAGVAQSPRYKIIEKRQSVAFWCNPISGHATLYWYQQILGQGPKLLIQFQNNGVVDDSQLPKDRFSAERLKGVDSTLKIQPAKLEDSAVYLCASGHNRERKSGYTFGSGTRLTVV.

The rearrangement joins TRBV28 to TRBJ1-1; maybe TRBD1 (5 bases). The germline V gene has CDR1 MDHEN and CDR2 SYDVKM. Trimming took 0 bases from V and 4 from J, leaving 18 bases between them. This CDR3 comprises 17 residues. The CDR3 is CASSLWAPSGTRTEAFF. CDR3 nucleotides: TGTGCCAGCAGTTTATGGGCCCCTAGCGGGACTCGCACTGAAGCTTTCTTT. Based on the CDR3 plus reference TRBV28 and TRBJ1-1, the full variable domain is DVKVTQSSRYLVKRTGEKVFLECVQDMDHENMFWYRQDPGLGLRLIYFSYDVKMKEKGDIPEGYSVSREKKERFSLILESASTNQTSMYLCASSLWAPSGTRTEAFFGQGTRLTVV.

The rearrangement uses TRBV6-1 and TRBJ2-1; the match to TRBD2 covers 11 bases. This CDR3 is built from 15 residues. Germline assignment: CDR1 MNHNS and CDR2 SASEGT. V lost 1 base, J lost 5 bases, and 1 base stayed unmatched. In DNA form, the CDR3 reads TGTGCCAGCAGTGAAGGACTAGCGGGGAACAATGAGCAGTTCTTC. Its translation: CASSEGLAGNNEQFF.

The genes are TRBV10-3 and TRBJ1-1; possibly TRBD1 for D (6 bases). This CDR3 comprises 12 residues. CDR1 and CDR2 from the germline V gene are ENHRY and SYGVKD. Deletions cut 10 bases from V and 8 bases from J, with 17 bases between. The CDR3 DNA is TGTGCCACAAGGACAGACACAAAGGAAGCTTTCTTT. It is translated as CATRTDTKEAFF.

The chain has TRBV9 and TRBJ1-1; no firm D call. The CDR3 contains 15 residues. Trimming left V 3 bases short and J 2 bases short, with 14 bases between. Per germline, CDR1 SGDLS and CDR2 YYNGEE. CDR3 bases: TGTGCCAGCAGCGAGAGCGGTCGGGTAAACACTGAAGCTTTCTTT. The encoded protein is CASSESGRVNTEAFF.

The V call is TRBV6-5, the J call TRBJ2-5, with 8 bases matching TRBD1. This CDR3 contains 14 residues. The germline V gene encodes CDR1 MNHEY and CDR2 SVGAGI. Trimming took 2 bases from V and 4 from J; bases not matched to a gene: 3. Here the CDR3 DNA reads TGTGCCAGCAGTTACGGCGACAGGGGAGAGACCCAGTACTTC. Translating it yields CASSYGDRGETQYF.

The chain uses TRBV18 and TRBJ2-2; D perhaps matches TRBD1 (5 bases). The ends were cut back, 2 bases at V and 0 bases at J, with 10 bases in the middle. Germline lookup yields CDR1 KGHSH and CDR2 LQKENI. The CDR3 covers 16 residues. CDR3 bases: TGTGCCAGCTCACCAACCCGGACAACGAACACCGGGGAGCTGTTTTTT. Its protein is CASSPTRTTNTGELFF.

V usage is TRBV15 and J usage is TRBJ2-3; tentative D call: TRBD2 (6 bases). CDR1 and CDR2 (germline): LNHNV, YYDKDF (reference sequence). V lost 4 bases and J lost 3, with 14 bases in between. The CDR3 runs to 15 residues. The CDR3 sequence is CATSTAGGKTDTQYF. The CDR3 DNA sequence: TGTGCCACCAGCACGGCTGGGGGGAAAACAGATACGCAGTATTTT.

V usage is TRBV5-6 and J usage is TRBJ2-3, with a weak D call TRBD2 (5 bases). The CDR3 contains 16 residues. Germline CDR1 and CDR2: SGHDT and YYEEEE. With 4 bases removed from V and 2 bases from J, the gap between germline ends came to 17 bases. The CDR3: CASSIQRSGNTDTQYF. The CDR3 nucleotides read TGTGCCAGCAGCATCCAAAGGTCCGGGAACACAGATACGCAGTATTTT.

This sequence joins TRBV19 and TRBJ2-1, with D possibly matching TRBD1 (5 bases). The V end was cut by 3 bases, the J end by 7 bases, with 16 bases between. The germline V gene has CDR1 LNHDA and CDR2 SQIVND (reference sequence). This CDR3 has 15 amino acids. The CDR3, as DNA: TGTGCCAGTAGTATGTTGACAGTGGGCTCTAATGAGCAGTTCTTC. Its protein product is CASSMLTVGSNEQFF.

V is TRBV7-9 and J is TRBJ2-7, with 8 bases aligning to TRBD1. Unmatched junction bases numbered 4, after V lost 1 base and J lost 5 bases. This CDR3 has 14 amino acids. CDR1 is SEHNR, CDR2 FQNEAQ, per germline (reference sequence). The CDR3 protein is CASSLVQGEDEQYF. Here the CDR3 DNA reads TGTGCCAGCAGCTTAGTACAGGGGGAGGACGAGCAGTACTTC.

The chain recombines TRBV18 with TRBJ2-7, with 9 bases identical to TRBD1. This CDR3 comprises 16 residues. Germline CDR1 is KGHSH and CDR2 is LQKENI. Germline trimming cut 8 bases from V and 5 bases from J; bases unmatched to any gene: 16. DNA for the CDR3: TGTGCCAGCCCTCCGGACAGGGGAATGAAGTTCGACGAGCAGTACTTC. Translated: CASPPDRGMKFDEQYF.

J is TRBJ1-1 and V is TRBV5-4, with a weak D call TRBD1 (6 bases). CDR1 is SGHNT, CDR2 YYREEE, per germline (reference sequence). CDR3 length: 12 residues. The V and J ends lost 4 bases and 6 bases respectively, with 10 bases between them. The CDR3 protein is CASSPGGPEAFF. The DNA of the CDR3 is TGTGCCAGCAGCCCGGGGGGGCCTGAAGCTTTCTTT.

This chain links TRBV30 with TRBJ1-3, with D maybe TRBD1 (5 bases). The V gene's germline CDR1 is GTSNPN and CDR2 SVGIG (reference sequence). V shed 5 bases and J shed 5 bases, with 13 bases lying between them. There are 13 residues in the CDR3. This CDR3 reads CAWGGGVRNTIYF. In DNA form, the CDR3 reads TGTGCCTGGGGAGGAGGGGTCCGAAACACCATATATTTT.

A word on this clone: A much larger clone lies one base from this, so it may be a read error. Other DNA sequences in this sample translate to the same CDR3. This rearrangement joins TRBV15 to TRBJ1-5; TRBD1 is a possible D gene (6 bases). The CDR3 extends over 18 amino acids. Germline loops: CDR1 LNHNV, CDR2 YYDKDF (reference sequence). CDR3 in DNA: TGTGCCACCAGCAGACGCTTGGGAGGGCCGGGGGGCAATCAGCCCCAACATTTT. It is translated as CATSRRLGGPGGNQPQHF.

The chain links TRBV18 to TRBJ1-5; D may be TRBD1 (5 bases). Trimming removed 1 base from V and 6 bases from J, with 10 bases in between. Per germline, CDR1 KGHSH and CDR2 LQKENI. The CDR3 has 14 residues. Here the CDR3 reads CASSPQGWSQPQHF. DNA of the CDR3: TGTGCCAGCTCACCACAGGGGTGGAGTCAGCCCCAGCATTTT.